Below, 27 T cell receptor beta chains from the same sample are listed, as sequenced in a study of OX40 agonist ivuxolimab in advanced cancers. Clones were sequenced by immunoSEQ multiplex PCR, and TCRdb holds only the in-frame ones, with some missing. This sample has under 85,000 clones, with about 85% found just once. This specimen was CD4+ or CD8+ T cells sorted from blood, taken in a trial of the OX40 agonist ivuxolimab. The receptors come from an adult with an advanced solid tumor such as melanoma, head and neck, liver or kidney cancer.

The CDR3 region has the DNA TGTGCCAGCAGCTTAGGCCTAGCGGGGGGGATCCAAGAGACCCAGTACTTC. Protein: CASSLGLAGGIQETQYF. This chain joins TRBV7-9 and TRBJ2-5; 12 bases align to TRBD2. CDR1 SEHNR and CDR2 FQNEAQ come from the germline V gene (reference sequence). Germline trimming cut 1 base from V and 1 base from J; bases unmatched to any gene: 4. The CDR3 length is 17 residues.

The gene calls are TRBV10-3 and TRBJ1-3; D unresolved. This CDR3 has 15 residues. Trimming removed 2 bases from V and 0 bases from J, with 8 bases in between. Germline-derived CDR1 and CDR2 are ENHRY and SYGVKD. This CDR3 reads CAISEGSYSGNTIYF. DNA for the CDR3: TGTGCCATCAGTGAGGGTTCTTACTCTGGAAACACCATATATTTT.

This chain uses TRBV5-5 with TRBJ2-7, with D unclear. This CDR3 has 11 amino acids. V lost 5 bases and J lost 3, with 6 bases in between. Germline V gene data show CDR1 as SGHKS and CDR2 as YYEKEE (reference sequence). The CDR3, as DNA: TGTGCCAGCAGTCCAGACTACGAGCAGTACTTC. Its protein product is CASSPDYEQYF. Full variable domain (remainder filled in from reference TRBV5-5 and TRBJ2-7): DAGVTQSPTHLIKTRGQQVTLRCSPISGHKSVSWYQQVLGQGPQFIFQYYEKEERGRGNFPDRFSARQFPNYSSELNVNALLLGDSALYLCASSPDYEQYFGPGTRLTVT.

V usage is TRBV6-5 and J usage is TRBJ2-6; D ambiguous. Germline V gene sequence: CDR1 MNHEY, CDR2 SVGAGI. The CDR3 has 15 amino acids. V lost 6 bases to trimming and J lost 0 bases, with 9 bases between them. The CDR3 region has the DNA TGTGCCAGCAGAGATAAGGGCTCTGGGGCCAACGTCCTGACTTTC. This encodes CASRDKGSGANVLTF.

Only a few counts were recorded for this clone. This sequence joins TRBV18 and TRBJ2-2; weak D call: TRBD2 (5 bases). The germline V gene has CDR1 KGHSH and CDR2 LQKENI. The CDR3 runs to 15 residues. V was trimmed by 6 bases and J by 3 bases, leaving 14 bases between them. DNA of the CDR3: TGTGCCAGCTCCCGAGCGAGCGGCCACACCGGGGAGCTGTTTTTT. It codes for CASSRASGHTGELFF.

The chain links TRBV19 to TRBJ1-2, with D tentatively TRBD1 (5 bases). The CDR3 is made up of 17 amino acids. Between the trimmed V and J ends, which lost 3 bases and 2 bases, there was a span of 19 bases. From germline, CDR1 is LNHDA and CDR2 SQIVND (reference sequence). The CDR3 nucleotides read TGTGCCAGTAGTATTCAATTGGGGACCGGGCGGAACTATGGCTACACCTTC. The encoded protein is CASSIQLGTGRNYGYTF.

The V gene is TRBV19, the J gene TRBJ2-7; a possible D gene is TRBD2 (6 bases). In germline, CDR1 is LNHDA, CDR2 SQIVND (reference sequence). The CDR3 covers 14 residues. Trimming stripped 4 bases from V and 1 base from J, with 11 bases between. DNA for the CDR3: TGTGCCAGTAGTAGGGGCGGGGCGTCCTACGAGCAGTACTTC. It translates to CASSRGGASYEQYF.

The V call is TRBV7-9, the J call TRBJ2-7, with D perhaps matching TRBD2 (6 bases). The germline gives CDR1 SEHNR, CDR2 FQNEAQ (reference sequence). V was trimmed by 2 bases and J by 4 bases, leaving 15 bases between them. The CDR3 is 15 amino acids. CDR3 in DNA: TGTGCCAGCAGCTTATCCGGGACTTCAAATTACGAGCAGTACTTC. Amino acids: CASSLSGTSNYEQYF.

CDR3 sequence reads: CASSAVKMKVDTEAFF. The CDR3 DNA reads TGTGCCAGCAGCGCAGTAAAAATGAAGGTGGACACTGAAGCTTTCTTT. The rearrangement links TRBV9 to TRBJ1-1; D not certain. This CDR3 region has 16 residues. V was clipped by 3 bases and J by 3 bases, with 18 bases between them. The germline V gene has CDR1 SGDLS and CDR2 YYNGEE.

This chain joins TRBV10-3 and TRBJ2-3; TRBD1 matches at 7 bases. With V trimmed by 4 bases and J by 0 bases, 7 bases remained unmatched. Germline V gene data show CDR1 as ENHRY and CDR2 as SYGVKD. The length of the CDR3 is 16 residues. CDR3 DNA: TGTGCCATCAGTGGGGGACAGCTCCTAAGCACAGATACGCAGTATTTT. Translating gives CAISGGQLLSTDTQYF.

The CDR3 sequence is CASSQAPPGGNNEQFF. DNA for the CDR3: TGCGCCAGCAGCCAAGCCCCCCCAGGCGGAAACAATGAGCAGTTCTTC. The chain is built from TRBV4-3 and TRBJ2-1, with D unclear. CDR3 size: 16 residues. V gave up 1 base and J gave up 5 bases, with 15 bases separating them. Germline values: CDR1 LGHNA, CDR2 YSLEER.

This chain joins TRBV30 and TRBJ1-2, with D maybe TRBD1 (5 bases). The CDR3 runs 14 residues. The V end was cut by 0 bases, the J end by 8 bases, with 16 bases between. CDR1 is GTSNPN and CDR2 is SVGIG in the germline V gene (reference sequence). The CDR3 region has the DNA TGTGCCTGGAGTGTGGATCCAGGGCTGAGAGGCTACACCTTC. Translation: CAWSVDPGLRGYTF.

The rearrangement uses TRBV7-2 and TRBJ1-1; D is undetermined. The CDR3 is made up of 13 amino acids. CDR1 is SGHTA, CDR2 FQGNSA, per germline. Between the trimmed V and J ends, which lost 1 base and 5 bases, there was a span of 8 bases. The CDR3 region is CASSLDLGTEAFF. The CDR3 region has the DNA TGTGCCAGCAGCTTAGATTTGGGAACTGAAGCTTTCTTT.

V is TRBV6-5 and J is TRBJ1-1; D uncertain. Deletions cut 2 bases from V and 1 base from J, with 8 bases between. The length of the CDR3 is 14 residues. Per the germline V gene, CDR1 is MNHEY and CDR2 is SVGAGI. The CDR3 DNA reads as TGTGCCAGCAGTTACCGGACCCCGAACACTGAAGCTTTCTTT. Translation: CASSYRTPNTEAFF.

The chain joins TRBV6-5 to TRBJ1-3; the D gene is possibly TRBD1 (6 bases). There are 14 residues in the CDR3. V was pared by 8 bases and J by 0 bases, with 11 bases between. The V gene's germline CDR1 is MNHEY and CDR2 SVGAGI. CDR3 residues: CASREGGSGNTIYF. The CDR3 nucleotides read TGTGCCAGCCGGGAAGGGGGCTCTGGAAACACCATATATTTT.

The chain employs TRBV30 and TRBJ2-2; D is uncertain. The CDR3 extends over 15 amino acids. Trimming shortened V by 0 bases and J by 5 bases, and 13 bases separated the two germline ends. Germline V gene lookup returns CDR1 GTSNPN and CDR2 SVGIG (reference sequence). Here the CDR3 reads CAWSVRRSGTGELFF. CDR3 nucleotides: TGTGCCTGGAGTGTTAGGCGTTCTGGGACCGGGGAGCTGTTTTTT. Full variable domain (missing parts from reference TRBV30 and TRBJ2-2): SQTIHQWPATLVQPVGSPLSLECTVEGTSNPNLYWYRQAAGRGLQLLFYSVGIGQISSEVPQNLSASRPQDRQFILSSKKLLLSDSGFYLCAWSVRRSGTGELFFGEGSRLTVL.

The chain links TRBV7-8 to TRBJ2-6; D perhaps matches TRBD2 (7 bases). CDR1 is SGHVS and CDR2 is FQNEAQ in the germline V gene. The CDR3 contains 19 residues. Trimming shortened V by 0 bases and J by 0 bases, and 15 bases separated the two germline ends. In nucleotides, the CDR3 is TGTGCCAGCAGCTTAGCTGATCCAGCGGGACACTCTGGGGCCAACGTCCTGACTTTC. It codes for CASSLADPAGHSGANVLTF.

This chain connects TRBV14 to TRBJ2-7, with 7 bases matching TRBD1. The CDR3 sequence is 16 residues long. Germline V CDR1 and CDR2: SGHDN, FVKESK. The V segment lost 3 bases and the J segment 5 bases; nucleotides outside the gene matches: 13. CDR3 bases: TGTGCCAGCAGCCATTGGACAGGCGCCGACAGGAACGAGCAGTACTTC. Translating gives CASSHWTGADRNEQYF.

The CDR3 coding sequence is TGTGCCATCAGACTAGACGGGAACTATGGCTACACCTTC. It codes for CAIRLDGNYGYTF. V and J are TRBV10-3 and TRBJ1-2; D is uncertain. Trimming shortened V by 6 bases and J by 2 bases, and 10 bases separated the two germline ends. Germline CDR1 and CDR2: ENHRY and SYGVKD. This CDR3 contains 13 residues.

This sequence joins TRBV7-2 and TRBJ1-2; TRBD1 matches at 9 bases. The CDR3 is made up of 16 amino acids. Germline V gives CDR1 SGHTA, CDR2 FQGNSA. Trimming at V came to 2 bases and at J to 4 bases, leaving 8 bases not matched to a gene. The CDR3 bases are TGTGCCAGCAGCTTACCCCGGGACAGGGTAGGCTATGGCTACACCTTC. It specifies CASSLPRDRVGYGYTF.

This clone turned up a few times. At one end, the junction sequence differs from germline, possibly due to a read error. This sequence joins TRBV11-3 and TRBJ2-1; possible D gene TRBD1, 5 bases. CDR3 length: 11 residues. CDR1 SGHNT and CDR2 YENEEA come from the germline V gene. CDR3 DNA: TGTGCCAGCAGCCAGACAGCCACCCTCCTCTTC. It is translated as CASSQTATLLF.

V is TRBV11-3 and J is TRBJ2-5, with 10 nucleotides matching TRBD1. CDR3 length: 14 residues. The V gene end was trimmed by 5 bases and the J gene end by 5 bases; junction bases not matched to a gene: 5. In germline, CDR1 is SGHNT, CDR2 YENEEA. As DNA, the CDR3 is TGTGCCAGCAGCGACCGGGACAGGGGCGAGACCCAGTACTTC. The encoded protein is CASSDRDRGETQYF.

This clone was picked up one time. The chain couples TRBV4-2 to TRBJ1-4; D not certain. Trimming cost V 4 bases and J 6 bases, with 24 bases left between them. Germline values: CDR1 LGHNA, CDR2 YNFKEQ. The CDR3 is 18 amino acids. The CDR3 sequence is CASSPRELLIEGDEKLFF. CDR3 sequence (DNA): TGTGCCAGCAGCCCACGCGAGCTCCTGATAGAGGGAGATGAAAAACTGTTTTTT.

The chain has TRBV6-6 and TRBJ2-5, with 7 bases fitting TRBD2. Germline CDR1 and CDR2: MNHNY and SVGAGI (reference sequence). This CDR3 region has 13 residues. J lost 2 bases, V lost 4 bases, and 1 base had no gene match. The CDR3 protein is CASSWTRQETQYF. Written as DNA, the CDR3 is TGTGCCAGCAGTTGGACTAGACAAGAGACCCAGTACTTC.

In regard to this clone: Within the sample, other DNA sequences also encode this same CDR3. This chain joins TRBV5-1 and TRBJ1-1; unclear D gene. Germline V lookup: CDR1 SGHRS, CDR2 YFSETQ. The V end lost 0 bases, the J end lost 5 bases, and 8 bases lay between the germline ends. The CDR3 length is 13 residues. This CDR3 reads CASSLGGWTEAFF. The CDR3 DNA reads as TGCGCCAGCAGCTTGGGGGGTTGGACTGAAGCTTTCTTT.

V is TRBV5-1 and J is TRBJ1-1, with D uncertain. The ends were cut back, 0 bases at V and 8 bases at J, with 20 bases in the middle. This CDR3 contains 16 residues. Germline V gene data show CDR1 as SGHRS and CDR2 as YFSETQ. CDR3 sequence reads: CASSLVEAGRGVEAFF. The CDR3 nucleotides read TGCGCCAGCAGCTTGGTAGAAGCAGGCCGAGGTGTGGAAGCTTTCTTT.

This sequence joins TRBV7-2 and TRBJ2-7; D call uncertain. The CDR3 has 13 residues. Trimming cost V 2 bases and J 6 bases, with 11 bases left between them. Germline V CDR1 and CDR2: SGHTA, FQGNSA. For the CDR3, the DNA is TGTGCCAGCAGCTTAAGGCCCGACGGCGAGCAGTACTTC. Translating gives CASSLRPDGEQYF.